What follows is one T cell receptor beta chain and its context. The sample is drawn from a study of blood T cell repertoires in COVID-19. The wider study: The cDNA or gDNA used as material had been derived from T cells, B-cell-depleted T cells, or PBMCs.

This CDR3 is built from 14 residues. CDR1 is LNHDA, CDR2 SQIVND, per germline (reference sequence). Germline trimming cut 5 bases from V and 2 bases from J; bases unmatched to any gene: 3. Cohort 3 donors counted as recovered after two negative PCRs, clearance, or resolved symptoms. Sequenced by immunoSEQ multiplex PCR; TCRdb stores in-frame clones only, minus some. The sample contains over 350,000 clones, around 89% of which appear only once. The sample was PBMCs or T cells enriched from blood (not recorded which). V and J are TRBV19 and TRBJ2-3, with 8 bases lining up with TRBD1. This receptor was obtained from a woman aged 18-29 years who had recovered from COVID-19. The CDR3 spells CASSPDRVTDTQYF. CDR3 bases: TGTGCCAGTAGTCCGGACAGGGTCACAGATACGCAGTATTTT.